This T cell receptor beta chain was found in a study of cytomegalovirus exposure and HLA in healthy donors. About the research overall: There were 300 to 400 genotyped donors. Of these, about 81% fell in the genetic ancestry cluster associated with self-reported Caucasian donors. Points from the study as a whole: Specific recognition of CMV antigens was confirmed in vitro for a few chains (all CMV-associated). The classifier reportedly diagnosed cytomegalovirus status with high specificity and sensitivity.

The CDR3 length is 13 residues. Germline loops: CDR1 SGHDT, CDR2 YYEEEE. The V gene lost 4 bases and the J gene lost 8 bases, with 12 bases spanning the gap. Concerning this clone itself: The antigen is undetermined.

PCR used 60 Vbeta primers and 13 Jbeta primers. The table came from immunoSEQ multiplex PCR; TCRdb's copy has only in-frame clones and leaves some out. In the table there are over 30,000 clones, 65% to 75% of which are singletons. Nominally healthy donors were sampled, though unrecorded immune exposures were likely. This TCR came from a man aged 40-49 years in good health and CMV-seropositive. The chain joins TRBV5-6 to TRBJ1-4; D unresolved. Input material: PBMCs. The CDR3 here is CASSRRRSEKLFF. The CDR3 bases are TGTGCCAGCAGCCGCCGGCGTAGCGAAAAACTGTTTTTT.